This T cell receptor (beta chain) was identified during a study of cytomegalovirus exposure and HLA in healthy donors. The study ran its PCR with 60 Vbeta and 13 Jbeta primers. Some clones are missing from TCRdb's copy, which holds only in-frame ones; the method was immunoSEQ multiplex PCR. Of 65,000 to 80,000 clones in the sample, under 85% are singletons; the top ten hold under 25%. To note about this clone: The antigen is undetermined.

Trimming cost V 7 bases and J 6 bases, with 9 bases left between them. The CDR3 consists of 12 residues. CDR1 and CDR2 (germline): WSHSY, SAAADI. The study's findings and limits: Analyses of presence/absence relied on an assumption of roughly uniform sequencing depth across donors.

The TCR was taken from a woman in her thirties or forties in good health and CMV-seropositive. The rearrangement joins TRBV10-2 to TRBJ2-2; the D is unclear. The source material was PBMCs. CDR3 sequence (DNA): TGCGCCAGCAAACAATTCGCCGGGGAGCTGTTTTTT. It codes for CASKQFAGELFF.